The 12 T cell receptor beta chains given below trace back to one sample, sequenced in a study of cytomegalovirus exposure and HLA in healthy donors. The PCR made use of 60 Vbeta and 13 Jbeta primers. Sequenced by immunoSEQ multiplex PCR; TCRdb stores in-frame clones only, minus some. The table records 130,000 or so clones, around 70% of them present only once. Sequenced material: PBMCs. Receptors originate from a woman between 40 and 50 years old in good health and CMV-seropositive.

This sequence joins TRBV9 and TRBJ1-3, with 8 bases matching TRBD1. Germline V CDR1 and CDR2: SGDLS, YYNGEE. The length of the CDR3 is 18 residues. Trimming cost V 2 bases and J 4 bases; bases outside gene matches: 14. This CDR3 reads CASSVSSGQGLAGNTIYF. In DNA form, the CDR3 reads TGTGCCAGCAGCGTTTCATCAGGACAGGGATTGGCCGGAAACACCATATATTTT.

This rearrangement joins TRBV7-2 to TRBJ2-1; TRBD1 is a possible D gene (6 bases). V lost 4 bases to trimming and J lost 4 bases, with 8 bases between them. Germline CDR1 SGHTA, CDR2 FQGNSA. The CDR3 is 13 amino acids. The CDR3 spells CASSSQGYNEQFF. The CDR3 DNA is TGTGCCAGCAGCTCCCAGGGGTACAATGAGCAGTTCTTC.

The V gene is TRBV4-3, the J gene TRBJ1-1; D not resolved. The CDR3 has 15 amino acids. With 1 base removed from V and 1 base from J, the gap between germline ends came to 10 bases. Germline V lookup: CDR1 LGHNA, CDR2 YSLEER. The CDR3 DNA is TGCGCCAGCAGCCAAGGCGAAAACAGGAACACTGAAGCTTTCTTT. Translated, it gives CASSQGENRNTEAFF.

Points on this clone: This CDR3 is also generated by other DNA sequences in the sample. V usage is TRBV18 and J usage is TRBJ1-2, with TRBD1 as a possible D gene (5 bases). The CDR3 spans 12 residues. The V end was cut by 6 bases, the J end by 3 bases, with 8 bases between. Germline V gene data show CDR1 as KGHSH and CDR2 as LQKENI. CDR3 loop: CASSAGDYGYTF. In DNA form, the CDR3 reads TGTGCCAGCTCCGCGGGGGACTATGGCTACACCTTC.

This clone was picked up one time. This sequence joins TRBV18 and TRBJ1-3; D is undetermined. The length of the CDR3 is 17 residues. From germline, CDR1 is KGHSH and CDR2 LQKENI. Trimming removed 1 base at V and 3 bases at J, with 16 bases between. The CDR3 DNA reads TGTGCCAGCTCACCACGAGCGGATTTATCTTTTGGAAACACCATATATTTT. Translating it yields CASSPRADLSFGNTIYF.

V usage is TRBV7-8 and J usage is TRBJ2-2; possible D gene TRBD2, 6 bases. Trimming shortened V by 5 bases and J by 2 bases, and 12 bases separated the two germline ends. Per germline, CDR1 SGHVS and CDR2 FQNEAQ. The CDR3 has 15 amino acids. This CDR3 is CASSPIAANTGELFF. The CDR3 DNA follows: TGTGCCAGCAGCCCGATAGCGGCTAACACCGGGGAGCTGTTTTTT.

The CDR3 reads CASSPRTGEVNQPQHF. The CDR3 DNA reads as TGTGCCAGCAGCCCACGGACAGGGGAAGTCAATCAGCCCCAGCATTTT. This chain connects TRBV7-2 to TRBJ1-5; 9 bases match TRBD1. J was trimmed by 3 bases and V by 5 bases; bases with no gene match: 8. The CDR3 contains 16 residues. The germline gives CDR1 SGHTA, CDR2 FQGNSA.

The genes are TRBV5-1 and TRBJ2-5; 8 nucleotides line up with TRBD2. The V gene's germline CDR1 is SGHRS and CDR2 YFSETQ. The V segment lost 0 bases and the J segment 5 bases; nucleotides outside the gene matches: 6. This CDR3 has 15 residues. CDR3 in amino acids: CASSLESSGAETQYF. In nucleotides, the CDR3 is TGCGCCAGCAGCTTGGAGAGTAGCGGGGCTGAGACCCAGTACTTC.

The J gene is TRBJ2-1, the V gene TRBV7-2; 13 positions match TRBD2. The CDR3 loop spans 17 amino acids. V lost 4 bases to trimming and J lost 3 bases; unmatched junction nucleotides: 6. Germline CDR1 SGHTA, CDR2 FQGNSA. The CDR3 loop is CASSSPGLAGYYNEQFF. As DNA, the CDR3 is TGTGCCAGCAGCTCGCCGGGACTAGCGGGGTACTACAATGAGCAGTTCTTC.

The chain combines TRBV10-1 with TRBJ2-4; 10 positions match TRBD1. CDR3 length: 18 residues. Per germline, CDR1 WNHNN and CDR2 SYGVQD (reference sequence). V was clipped by 11 bases and J by 4 bases; unmatched bases: 20. CDR3 protein: CALPASSEGTGEKNIQYF. CDR3 DNA: TGCGCCCTCCCCGCCAGCAGTGAGGGGACAGGGGAGAAAAACATTCAGTACTTC.

The chain recombines TRBV7-2 with TRBJ2-5; 7 bases agree with TRBD2. After removal of 6 bases from V and 4 bases from J, the junction contained 11 bases not matched to a gene. Germline CDR1 reads SGHTA; CDR2 reads FQGNSA. CDR3 length: 15 amino acids. DNA for the CDR3: TGTGCCAGCAGTTCCGGACTAGTAGGTGTAGAGACCCAGTACTTC. Amino acid sequence: CASSSGLVGVETQYF.

The genes are TRBV7-2 and TRBJ1-5; D not certain. Germline CDR1 reads SGHTA; CDR2 reads FQGNSA. This CDR3 has 15 amino acids. The V end lost 1 base, the J end lost 1 base, and 8 bases lay between the germline ends. This chain's CDR3 is CASSLGSRSNQPQHF. CDR3 in DNA: TGTGCCAGCAGCTTAGGTTCGAGGAGCAATCAGCCCCAGCATTTT.